This T cell receptor (beta chain) derives from a study of T-cell memory formation after mild COVID-19. The wider study: TCR clustering was largely donor specific.

This CDR3 is built from 13 residues. With 6 bases clipped from V and 6 bases from J, the junction kept 7 bases outside the gene matches. Whole-study findings and limits: Those CD4+ clones that contracted were mainly in CM and EM (CD8+ ones in EMRA).

One entry per CDR3 protein, called by TCRdb with MiXCR from the 5' RACE reads. This sample yields hundreds of thousands of distinct CDR3 sequences, of which approximately 24% are seen a single time; roughly 8.7% belongs to the top ten. This clonotype was counted many times. The antigen is undetermined. This chain uses TRBV12-3 or TRBV12-4 with TRBJ2-5, with 7 bases fitting TRBD1. This receptor was obtained from an adult woman who had mild COVID-19 (a few samples of this study predate the infection). Cell type and time point are not known. The specimen sequenced was PBMCs or a T cell subset sorted from them (not recorded which). CDR3 region: CASRSTGEKTQYF. The DNA for the CDR3 is TGTGCCAGCAGATCAACAGGGGAAAAGACCCAGTACTTC.